The clone carrying this T cell receptor (beta chain) has a handful of counts. Its antigen is still unknown. The data were taken from a study of CD8+CD57+ T cells in acquired aplastic anemia. Only patients with CD8+CD57+ cell expansion on flow cytometry were chosen for sequencing. Study conclusions and caveats: No significant difference in CD8+ Simpson's diversity was found between patients and controls. Patients and controls shared about 30 CD8+ CDR3 sequences.

Researchers used genomic DNA as the template to profile TCR beta VDJ and CDR3. TCRdb ran MiXCR on the reads and lists one entry per CDR3 protein. This table has over 150,000 distinct CDR3 sequences, over 50% appearing once. Sequencing input: sorted CD4+, CD8+, or CD8+CD57+ T cells (not recorded which) from PBMCs. This receptor was taken from a human donor with aplastic anemia.

The CDR3 DNA reads TGCAGTGCTAGGGGACAGGGGGGCGGCACTGAAGCTTTCTTT. Its translation is CSARGQGGGTEAFF. The chain recombines TRBV20-1 with TRBJ1-1, with 11 bases lining up with TRBD1. Germline V gene sequence: CDR1 DFQATT, CDR2 SNEGSKA (reference sequence). The CDR3 is 14 amino acids. V lost 3 bases, J lost 4 bases, and 4 bases stayed unmatched.